Each of the 18 T cell receptor beta chains below was sequenced from the same sample in a study of T cell repertoires in cytomegalovirus infection. TCRdb called the reads again in MiXCR, with one record for every CDR3 protein. The data show 150,000 to 200,000 distinct CDR3 sequences, around an eighth seen once. Sequenced sample: PBMCs. Every receptor here comes from a human donor in good health (CMV status not recorded). Some clones in this sample may be carry-over from other donors' samples.

This clonotype was observed a few times. The genes are TRBV11-2 and TRBJ1-1; D call uncertain. Trimming took 5 bases from V and 8 from J, leaving 15 bases between them. This CDR3 is built from 13 residues. Germline CDR1 and CDR2: SGHAT and FQNNGV. CDR3 residues: CASSLGSPAEAFF. CDR3 sequence (DNA): TGTGCCAGCAGCCTAGGGTCCCCAGCGGAAGCTTTCTTT.

In its sample, this clonotype was seen many times. The CDR3 DNA reads TGTGCCAGCAGCTTAGAGGCGGCAGACCAAGAGACCCAGTACTTC. It encodes CASSLEAADQETQYF. The gene calls are TRBV7-2 and TRBJ2-5; D gene uncertain. Trimming took 1 base from V and 0 from J, leaving 9 bases between them. Germline lookup yields CDR1 SGHTA and CDR2 FQGNSA. The CDR3 loop spans 15 amino acids.

The table lists this clonotype with many counts. The rearrangement uses TRBV19 and TRBJ1-1, with D unresolved. V shed 3 bases and J shed 5 bases, with 10 bases lying between them. Germline V CDR1 and CDR2: LNHDA, SQIVND (reference sequence). The CDR3 runs to 13 residues. The CDR3 DNA sequence: TGTGCCAGTAGTATCTTCAGAAGTACTGAAGCTTTCTTT. It translates to CASSIFRSTEAFF. Filled out from reference TRBV19 and TRBJ1-1, the complete variable domain reads DGGITQSPKYLFRKEGQNVTLSCEQNLNHDAMYWYRQDPGQGLRLIYYSQIVNDFQKGDIAEGYSVSREKKESFPLTVTSAQKNPTAFYLCASSIFRSTEAFFGQGTRLTVV.

The chain combines TRBV3-1 with TRBJ2-1, with a weak D call TRBD1 (6 bases). Germline V lookup: CDR1 LGHDT, CDR2 YNNKEL (reference sequence). The V end was cut by 1 base, the J end by 10 bases, with 20 bases between. The CDR3 runs 16 residues. This CDR3 is CASSQAQRTGGREQFF. CDR3 in DNA: TGTGCCAGCAGCCAAGCCCAGCGGACTGGGGGCAGGGAGCAGTTCTTC.

The gene calls are TRBV5-5 and TRBJ2-1, with D possibly matching TRBD1 (6 bases). This CDR3 comprises 15 residues. The V end was cut by 2 bases, the J end by 3 bases, with 12 bases between. Per the germline V gene, CDR1 is SGHKS and CDR2 is YYEKEE (reference sequence). CDR3: CASSLSGDDYNEQFF. The DNA of the CDR3 is TGTGCCAGCAGCTTATCAGGGGACGACTACAATGAGCAGTTCTTC.

This clonotype was recorded many times. This chain uses TRBV18 with TRBJ2-7; possibly TRBD2 for D (5 bases). The CDR3 is 16 residues long. Trimming removed 1 base at V and 2 bases at J, with 15 bases between. Germline CDR1 reads KGHSH; CDR2 reads LQKENI. In DNA form, the CDR3 reads TGTGCCAGCTCACCACGGGAGACACCGACTACCTACGAGCAGTACTTC. It yields the protein CASSPRETPTTYEQYF.

This clonotype was observed at least ten times. The chain joins TRBV14 to TRBJ2-1; 7 positions agree with TRBD1. Germline lookup yields CDR1 SGHDN and CDR2 FVKESK. With 4 bases clipped from V and 3 bases from J, the junction kept 6 bases outside the gene matches. The CDR3 length is 15 residues. The CDR3 sequence is CASSPAGTVYNEQFF. The DNA of the CDR3 is TGTGCCAGCAGCCCAGCCGGGACAGTCTACAATGAGCAGTTCTTC.

This clonotype was counted many times. Here the CDR3 DNA reads TGTGCCAGCAGTTCGGTCCCGGCCCCCATACCAGGTGGCTACACCTTC. Translating gives CASSSVPAPIPGGYTF. The chain links TRBV12-3 or TRBV12-4 to TRBJ1-2; D not resolved. The CDR3 sequence is 16 residues long. V lost 4 bases, J lost 7 bases, and 22 bases lay in between.

This clonotype was detected many times. The V call is TRBV12-3 or TRBV12-4, the J call TRBJ2-2; D gene unclear. This CDR3 spans 13 amino acids. V was clipped by 4 bases and J by 11 bases, with 14 bases between them. In nucleotides, the CDR3 is TGTGCCAGCAGTTGGGAAAAGAAACCAGAGCTGTTTTTT. This codes for CASSWEKKPELFF.

CDR3 loop: CASSQAPFDRGYGYTF. Written as DNA, the CDR3 is TGCGCCAGCAGCCAAGCTCCGTTCGACAGGGGCTATGGCTACACCTTC. The rearrangement joins TRBV4-1 to TRBJ1-2; 8 bases map to TRBD1. Germline CDR1 is MGHRA and CDR2 is YSYEKL. V dropped 1 base and J dropped 4; count of bases not matched to a gene: 8. The CDR3 is 16 amino acids.

The V gene is TRBV20-1, the J gene TRBJ1-5; D perhaps matches TRBD1 (6 bases). V was shortened by 6 bases and J by 3 bases, with 18 bases between the two germline ends. The CDR3 is made up of 15 amino acids. CDR1 DFQATT and CDR2 SNEGSKA come from the germline V gene (reference sequence). The CDR3 DNA is TGCAGTGCAACTCCGGGGGCGAGGGTCAATCAGCCCCAGCATTTT. Amino acid sequence: CSATPGARVNQPQHF.

This clonotype was observed many times. The rearrangement joins TRBV7-2 to TRBJ2-3; 8 nucleotides line up with TRBD2. The V and J ends lost 1 base and 1 base, in that order; junction bases with no gene match: 1. CDR1 is SGHTA, CDR2 FQGNSA, per germline. The CDR3 covers 15 residues. Written as DNA, the CDR3 is TGTGCCAGCAGCTTAGGGCGGGGGGGCACAGATACGCAGTATTTT. Its protein is CASSLGRGGTDTQYF.

The table lists this clonotype with many counts. This chain uses TRBV7-2 with TRBJ1-1; perhaps TRBD1 as D (5 bases). V was shortened by 2 bases and J by 5 bases, with 15 bases between the two germline ends. Germline V CDR1 and CDR2: SGHTA, FQGNSA. The CDR3 runs 15 residues. The CDR3 here is CASSLYEGAGTEAFF. CDR3 DNA sequence: TGTGCCAGCAGCTTATACGAGGGCGCAGGGACTGAAGCTTTCTTT. Full variable domain (missing parts from reference TRBV7-2 and TRBJ1-1): GAGVSQSPSNKVTEKGKDVELRCDPISGHTALYWYRQSLGQGLEFLIYFQGNSAPDKSGLPSDRFSAERTGGSVSTLTIQRTQQEDSAVYLCASSLYEGAGTEAFFGQGTRLTVV.

This clonotype was seen a few times. This rearrangement joins TRBV12-3 or TRBV12-4 to TRBJ1-1; 11 nucleotides line up with TRBD1. The V and J ends lost 3 bases and 2 bases, in that order; junction bases with no gene match: 5. The length of the CDR3 is 16 residues. In DNA, the CDR3 is TGTGCCAGCAGTTTGAGGACAGGGGGCCCCAACACTGAAGCTTTCTTT. It is translated as CASSLRTGGPNTEAFF.

The rearrangement joins TRBV10-3 to TRBJ2-3, with 11 nucleotides matching TRBD1. The CDR3 consists of 14 residues. The germline CDR1 and CDR2 sequences are ENHRY and SYGVKD. V was clipped by 10 bases and J by 5 bases; unmatched bases: 8. The CDR3 protein is CASGGQGVGDTQYF. Written as DNA, the CDR3 is TGTGCCAGCGGGGGACAGGGGGTAGGAGATACGCAGTATTTT.

The chain links TRBV5-6 to TRBJ1-6; 10 bases line up with TRBD1. Germline CDR1 reads SGHDT; CDR2 reads YYEEEE. CDR3 length equals 17 residues. With V trimmed by 5 bases and J by 5 bases, 10 bases remained unmatched. This chain's CDR3 is CASRLIDRGLHNSPLHF. The CDR3 DNA reads as TGTGCCAGCAGGTTAATCGACAGGGGGCTTCATAATTCACCCCTCCACTTT.

This clonotype was counted only a few times. The chain has TRBV20-1 and TRBJ2-5; unclear D gene. This CDR3 has 9 residues. V dropped 6 bases and J dropped 7 bases, with 6 bases sitting between them. CDR1 is DFQATT, CDR2 SNEGSKA, per germline (reference sequence). CDR3 sequence reads: CSAGATQYF. As DNA, the CDR3 is TGCAGTGCCGGCGCGACCCAGTACTTC.

This clonotype was observed a few times. The chain links TRBV5-1 to TRBJ1-2; no clear D gene. Trimming pared 4 bases from V and 6 bases from J, leaving 16 bases between. Looked up from germline, CDR1 is SGHRS and CDR2 is YFSETQ. The CDR3 is made up of 14 amino acids. In DNA form, the CDR3 reads TGCGCCAGCAGCATGGGAGATGCCTTGGATGGCTACACCTTC. Its protein is CASSMGDALDGYTF.